The clone carrying this T cell receptor (beta chain) was seen just once. The data are from a study of blood T cell repertoires in COVID-19. Study as a whole: Samples came from the United States, Italy and Spain, spanning acute and convalescent COVID-19. T cells, B-cell-depleted T cells, or PBMCs supplied cDNA or gDNA.

CDR1 is LNHDA and CDR2 is SQIVND in the germline V gene (reference sequence). The CDR3 extends over 15 amino acids. Trimming took 3 bases from V and 3 from J, leaving 12 bases between them. Authors' analysis steps: Estimation of nucleated cell counts was performed using reference gene primer amplification. Clones were read by immunoSEQ multiplex PCR, and TCRdb kept only the in-frame ones, dropping some. The V and J calls and clone size are taken from that table; D and trimming were inferred from the DNA. The sample yields 98,000 or so clones, about two thirds seen once. The J gene is TRBJ1-5, the V gene TRBV19; weak D call: TRBD1 (5 bases). The sequence was collected from a woman between 40 and 50 years old with acute or convalescent COVID-19. Specimen: peripheral blood. DNA of the CDR3: TGTGCCAGTAGTATGCTAGGGGCTTACAATCAGCCCCAGCATTTT. Protein sequence: CASSMLGAYNQPQHF.